The entry that follows covers one T cell receptor (beta chain) sequence. Its cognate antigen is unknown. Additional DNA sequences in this sample encode the identical CDR3. This sample stems from a study of cytomegalovirus exposure and HLA in healthy donors. Study-level findings and limits: Sequencing had likely introduced a cluster of highly shared sequence variants as an artifact.

V lost 4 bases and J lost 0; bases outside the gene matches: 0. This CDR3 comprises 14 residues. The V gene's germline CDR1 is KGHSH and CDR2 LQKENI. The PCR made use of 60 Vbeta and 13 Jbeta primers. Sequenced by immunoSEQ multiplex PCR; TCRdb stores in-frame clones only, minus some. The sample has over 80,000 clones, approximately 80% seen once. The TCR originated in a woman in her thirties or forties in good health and CMV-seronegative. The V gene is TRBV18, the J gene TRBJ1-3; 7 bases align to TRBD1. What was sequenced was PBMCs. The CDR3 sequence: CASSRDSSGNTIYF. The CDR3 DNA sequence: TGTGCCAGCTCACGGGACAGCTCTGGAAACACCATATATTTT. The whole variable domain, remainder taken from reference TRBV18 and TRBJ1-3, is NAGVMQNPRHLVRRRGQEARLRCSPMKGHSHVYWYRQLPEEGLKFMVYLQKENIIDESGMPKERFSAEFPKEGPSILRIQQVVRGDSAAYFCASSRDSSGNTIYFGEGSWLTVV.